This T cell receptor (beta chain) originates from a study of blood T cell repertoires in COVID-19. Across the whole study: T cells, B-cell-depleted T cells, or PBMCs provided the cDNA or gDNA that served as material.

Methods used by the authors: Cell counts per sample came from amplifying reference gene primers. Assay used: immunoSEQ multiplex PCR; TCRdb lists only in-frame clones, some missing. The V and J calls and clone size were taken over from that table, and D and trimming were inferred from the DNA. The repertoire holds 210,000 or so clones, with over 75% as singletons. CDR1 is SQVTM, CDR2 ANQGSEA, per germline. This CDR3 contains 13 residues. V was cut by 4 bases and J by 1 base, with 10 bases left in between. Sequencing used peripheral blood. The chain combines TRBV29-1 with TRBJ1-1, with D unresolved. The sequence was collected from a man in his fifties with COVID-19, enrolled during active disease. The CDR3 bases are TGCAGCGTTGCCCGCCGGGAGAACACTGAAGCTTTCTTT. Translation: CSVARRENTEAFF.